Listed below are T cell receptor beta chains from one sample, sequenced in a study of cytomegalovirus exposure and HLA in healthy donors. TCRdb keeps only in-frame clones here, not all; method: immunoSEQ multiplex PCR. The data contain 25,000 to 40,000 clones, roughly 44% of them seen just once; the ten biggest clones take up around 2%. What was sequenced was PBMCs. These receptors were taken from a woman aged 45 to 65 in good health and CMV-seronegative. CDR3s include the opening cysteine and the closing phenylalanine or tryptophan. D genes are given only for firm matches. Part of the rows lack a size; the others show once, few, many or a class for expanded clones.

clone size	J gene	CDR3 length	D gene	V gene	CDR3 DNA	CDR3 protein
few	TRBJ2-1	15	TRBD2	TRBV7-9	TGTGCCAGCAGCTTAACTAGCGGCCACTACAATGAGCAGTTCTTC	CASSLTSGHYNEQFF
NA	TRBJ2-3	15	NA	TRBV4-1	TGCGCCAGCAGCCACGCGCGGACTGCGACAGATACGCAGTATTTT	CASSHARTATDTQYF
NA	TRBJ2-7	15	TRBD2	TRBV5-5	TGTGCCAGCAGGGATACTAGCGGGAACTCCTACGAGCAGTACTTC	CASRDTSGNSYEQYF
NA	TRBJ1-2	13	TRBD1	TRBV5-1	TGCGCCAGCAGCTTGGGGGACAGGGGTACGGGATTCTTC	CASSLGDRGTGFF
NA	TRBJ1-1	16	TRBD1	TRBV5-8	TGTGCCAGCAGCAAGAAGACAGGGGACGGGAACACTGAAGCTTTCTTT	CASSKKTGDGNTEAFF
NA	TRBJ2-3	15	TRBD2	TRBV6-1	TGTGCCAGCACACTAGCGGGGGGGTTGACAGATACGCAGTATTTT	CASTLAGGLTDTQYF
NA	TRBJ2-1	15	NA	TRBV5-6	TGTGCCAGCAGCTCCACGACAGACTCGAACAATGAGCAGTTCTTC	CASSSTTDSNNEQFF
few	TRBJ1-3	13	NA	TRBV11-2	TGTGCCAGCAGCGCAGGGGTAGGAAACACCATATATTTT	CASSAGVGNTIYF
NA	TRBJ1-2	9	TRBD1	TRBV2	TGTGGGACAGGGGAAGGCTACACCTTC	CGTGEGYTF
few	TRBJ2-3	16	TRBD2	TRBV10-1	TGCGCCAGCAGTGAGACTAGCGGGGGGGCTTCAGATACGCAGTATTTT	CASSETSGGASDTQYF
once	TRBJ2-7	16	NA	TRBV5-1	TGCGCCAGCAGCGGAGGGGGGGGCGCAGGTGGATACGAGCAGTACTTC	CASSGGGGAGGYEQYF
few	TRBJ1-6	19	NA	TRBV27	TGTGCCAGCAGCACCCCCTTTTGGGGGGGCAAAACCAATAATTCACCCCTCCACTTT	CASSTPFWGGKTNNSPLHF
few	TRBJ2-4	17	TRBD1	TRBV11-3	TGTGCCAGCAGCTTAGGGGGACAGGGAATTGGGGGAAACATTCAGTACTTC	CASSLGGQGIGGNIQYF
NA	TRBJ2-1	11	TRBD1	TRBV10-3	TGTGCCATCGGGGCAGGGGGCTGGCAGTTCTTC	CAIGAGGWQFF
once	TRBJ2-4	16	TRBD2	TRBV28	TGTGCCAGCAGTTCTTCTAGCGGGAGTGGCAAAAACATTCAGTACTTC	CASSSSSGSGKNIQYF